This T cell receptor beta chain was sequenced during a study of blood T cells in healthy people across ages. This clonotype was seen just once. With a J-beta primer mix and a sample-barcoded 5' primer, a second PCR ran about 7 to 12 cycles. MiXCR, applied by TCRdb to the 5' RACE reads, yields one record per CDR3 protein. In the table there are about 560,000 distinct CDR3 sequences, about 29% of which are singletons. CDR3 length equals 14 residues. CDR1 is SEHNR and CDR2 is FQNEAQ in the germline V gene (reference sequence). The data were also submitted as part of a second study, on T cells of mothers and their children.

The sequence was obtained from a boy younger than 10 in good health. What was sequenced was blood. The chain uses TRBV7-9 and TRBJ2-1; D ambiguous. The J call is doubtful: the DNA matches TRBJ2-5 better. CDR3: CASSLGRVGGTQYF. The CDR3 DNA sequence: TGTGCCAGCAGCTTAGGTCGGGTCGGCGGGACCCAGTACTTC.